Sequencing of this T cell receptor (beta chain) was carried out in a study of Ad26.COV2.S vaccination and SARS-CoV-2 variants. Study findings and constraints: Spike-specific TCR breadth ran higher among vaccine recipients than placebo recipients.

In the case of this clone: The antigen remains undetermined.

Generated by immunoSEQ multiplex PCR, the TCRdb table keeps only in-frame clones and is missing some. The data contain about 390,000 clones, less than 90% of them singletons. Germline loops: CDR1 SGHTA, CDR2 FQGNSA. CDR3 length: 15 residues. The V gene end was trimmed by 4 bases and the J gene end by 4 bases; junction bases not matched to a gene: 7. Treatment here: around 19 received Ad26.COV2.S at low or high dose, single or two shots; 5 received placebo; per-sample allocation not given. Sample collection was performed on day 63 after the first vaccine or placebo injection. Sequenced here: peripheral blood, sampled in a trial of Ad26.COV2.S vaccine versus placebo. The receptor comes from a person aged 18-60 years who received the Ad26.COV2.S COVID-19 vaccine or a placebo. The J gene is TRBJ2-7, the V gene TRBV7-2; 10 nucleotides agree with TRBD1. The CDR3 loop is CASSWPGQGIYEQYF. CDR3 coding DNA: TGTGCCAGCAGCTGGCCGGGACAGGGGATATACGAGCAGTACTTC.